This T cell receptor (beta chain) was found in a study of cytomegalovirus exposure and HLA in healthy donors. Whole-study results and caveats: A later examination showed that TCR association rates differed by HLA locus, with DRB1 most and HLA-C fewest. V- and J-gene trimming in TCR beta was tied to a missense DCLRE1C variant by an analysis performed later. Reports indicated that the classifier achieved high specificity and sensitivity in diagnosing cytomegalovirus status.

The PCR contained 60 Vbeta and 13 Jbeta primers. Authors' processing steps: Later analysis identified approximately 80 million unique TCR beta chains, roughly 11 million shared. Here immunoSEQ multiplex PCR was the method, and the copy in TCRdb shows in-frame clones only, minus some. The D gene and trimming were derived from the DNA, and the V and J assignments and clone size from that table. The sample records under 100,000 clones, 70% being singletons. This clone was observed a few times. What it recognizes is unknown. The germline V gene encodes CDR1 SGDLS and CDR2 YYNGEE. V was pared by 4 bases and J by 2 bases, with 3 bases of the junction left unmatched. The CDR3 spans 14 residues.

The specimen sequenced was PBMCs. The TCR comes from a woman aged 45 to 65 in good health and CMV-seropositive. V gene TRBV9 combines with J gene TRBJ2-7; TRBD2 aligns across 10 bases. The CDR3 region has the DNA TGTGCCAGCAGCTTAGCGGGAGGACCCTACGAGCAGTACTTC. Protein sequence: CASSLAGGPYEQYF.